This is a list of T cell receptor beta chains from one sample in a study of cytomegalovirus exposure and HLA in healthy donors. Here immunoSEQ multiplex PCR was the method, and the copy in TCRdb shows in-frame clones only, minus some. Here the sample spans 250,000 or so clones, about 90% being singletons. Sequencing was carried out using PBMCs. The receptors originated from a man between 18 and 35 years old in good health and CMV-seropositive. Both conserved end residues are trimmed from each CDR3. The order of the fields is clone size, V gene, J gene, CDR3 protein. A row's size may be missing; if present it is once, few, many or a size class.

size: .
V: TRBV11-2
J: TRBJ1-1
CDR3: ASSRAAGVTEAF

size: .
V: TRBV28
J: TRBJ1-2
CDR3: ASSFGGGYT

size: .
V: TRBV5-1
J: TRBJ1-1
CDR3: ASSLQETNTEAF

size: .
V: TRBV15
J: TRBJ2-3
CDR3: ATSDTKEDTQY

size: .
V: TRBV5-1
J: TRBJ2-7
CDR3: ASSSPEGGDEQY

size: once
V: TRBV7-2
J: TRBJ2-7
CDR3: ASSLVTNYEQY

size: .
V: TRBV12-2
J: TRBJ2-7
CDR3: ASRLALGKRDGHYEQY

size: few
V: TRBV10-3
J: TRBJ2-7
CDR3: AISDLQHSYEQY

size: .
V: TRBV20-1
J: TRBJ2-1
CDR3: SARDRGSSF

size: .
V: TRBV28
J: TRBJ1-5
CDR3: ASSFQFNQPQH

size: .
V: TRBV18
J: TRBJ1-1
CDR3: ASSPLSQGGEEAF

size: .
V: TRBV5-1
J: TRBJ1-1
CDR3: ASSSQPKTAGEEAF

size: .
V: TRBV7-9
J: TRBJ1-2
CDR3: ASSLAQEYGYT

size: .
V: TRBV28
J: TRBJ2-2
CDR3: ASWTANTGELF

size: .
V: TRBV29-1
J: TRBJ2-7
CDR3: SVGISYEQY

size: .
V: TRBV30
J: TRBJ2-5
CDR3: AWRPSGETQY